This TCR beta chain appears in the sequencing data of a study of metastatic and nonmetastatic thyroid tumors. Study-wide context: The study looked at repertoires side by side in blood and in tumor or nodule tissue from malignant and benign thyroid patients. Whole-study results and caveats: Versus benign nodules, malignant thyroid tumors reportedly had significantly higher TCR beta diversity, in blood and tumor.

None of the patients had undergone any treatment ahead of thyroid surgery. As originally analysed: In papillary thyroid cancer, a distant-metastasis classifier was built using CDR3 differences across clinicopathological groups. Using MiXCR, TCRdb reanalyzed the PCR reads. These V and J calls originate from TCRdb's pipeline instead of the authors' own analysis. This sample has 60,000 to 85,000 clones, with 15% to 20% found just once. This clone came up a few times. Antigen unknown. From germline, CDR1 is MNHNS and CDR2 SASEGT. The CDR3 loop spans 14 amino acids. The V and J ends lost 2 bases and 6 bases respectively, with 14 bases between them.

What was sequenced was blood. The chain carries TRBV6-1 and TRBJ2-7; possibly TRBD2 for D (6 bases). The sequence came from a female donor with papillary thyroid cancer or a benign thyroid nodule (not recorded which). Some clones in this sample may be carry-over from other donors' samples. The CDR3 loop is CASSERMEGFEQYF. The CDR3 nucleotides are TGTGCCAGCAGTGAACGAATGGAGGGGTTCGAGCAGTACTTC.